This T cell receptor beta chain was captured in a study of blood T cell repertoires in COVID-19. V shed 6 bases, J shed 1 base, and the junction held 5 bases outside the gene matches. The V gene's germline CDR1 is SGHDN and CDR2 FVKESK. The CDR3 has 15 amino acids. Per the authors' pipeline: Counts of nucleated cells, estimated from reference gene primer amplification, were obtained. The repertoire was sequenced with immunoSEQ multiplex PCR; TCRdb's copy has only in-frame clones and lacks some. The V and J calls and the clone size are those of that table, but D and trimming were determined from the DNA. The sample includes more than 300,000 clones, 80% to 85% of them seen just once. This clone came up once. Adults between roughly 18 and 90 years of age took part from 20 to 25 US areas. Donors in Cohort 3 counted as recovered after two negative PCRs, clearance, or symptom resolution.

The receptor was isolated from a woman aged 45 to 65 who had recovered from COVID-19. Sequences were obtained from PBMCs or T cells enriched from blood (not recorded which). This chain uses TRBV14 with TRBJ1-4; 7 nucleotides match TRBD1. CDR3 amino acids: CASRGQRLTNEKLFF. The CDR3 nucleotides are TGTGCCAGCAGGGGACAGCGCCTAACTAATGAAAAACTGTTTTTT.